The TCR beta chain under discussion was sequenced for a study of blood T cell repertoires in COVID-19. Study-wide context: The samples span acute and convalescent COVID-19 from the United States, Italy and Spain. In each case, the material was cDNA or gDNA derived from T cells, B-cell-depleted T cells, or PBMCs.

The CDR3 runs to 14 residues. V lost 7 bases to trimming and J lost 5 bases; unmatched junction nucleotides: 4. CDR1 is SGHTA and CDR2 is FQGNSA in the germline V gene. How the authors handled the data: Amplification from reference gene primers served as the basis for estimated nucleated cell counts. Clones were read by immunoSEQ multiplex PCR, and TCRdb kept only the in-frame ones, dropping some. The DNA gave D and trimming, while V, J and clone size come from that table. Found here are 250,000 or so clones, 70% to 85% of them singletons; the top ten hold over 1.5%. V gene TRBV7-2 combines with J gene TRBJ2-1, with 11 bases matching TRBD2. The material sequenced was peripheral blood. The receptor was isolated from a woman older than 75 with acute or convalescent COVID-19. CDR3 sequence (DNA): TGTGCCAGCAACATAGCGGGGGGGAACAATGAGCAGTTCTTC. Protein sequence: CASNIAGGNNEQFF. Looking up the rest from reference TRBV7-2 and TRBJ2-1 gives the full variable domain: GAGVSQSPSNKVTEKGKDVELRCDPISGHTALYWYRQSLGQGLEFLIYFQGNSAPDKSGLPSDRFSAERTGGSVSTLTIQRTQQEDSAVYLCASNIAGGNNEQFFGPGTRLTVL.